This TCR beta chain was recorded in a study of blood T cell repertoires in COVID-19. Produced via immunoSEQ multiplex PCR; TCRdb's table is partial and in-frame only. The table lists about 27,000 clones, approximately 66% of them singletons. This clone was observed a few times. The specimen sequenced was peripheral blood. This receptor was taken from a man aged 55 to 70 with active or convalescent COVID-19.

CDR3 DNA: TGTGCAAGTCGCCCCAGTCTCCAACTCGGGACTTTCTGCTCCTACGAGCAGTACTTC. This codes for CASRPSLQLGTFCSYEQYF. This rearrangement joins TRBV12-2 to TRBJ2-7; TRBD2 is taken as the D call from the table, unchecked against the DNA. TRBV12-2 represents a pseudogene. The CDR3 extends over 19 amino acids.